This TCR beta chain derives from a study of T cells in Graves' hyperthyroidism and ophthalmopathy (dated by TCRdb to about 2019). In terms of the full investigation: Peripheral blood was collected at initial diagnosis, before any treatment. To identify distinguishing TCR V-J signatures, a discovery cohort of 90 to 100 patients was used, comprising 40 to 45 with Graves' ophthalmopathy and some 60 with stable Graves' hyperthyroidism. Whether ophthalmopathy could be predicted prospectively was tested in an independent validation cohort made up of under 20 hyperthyroidism patients plus 17 patients who later progressed to ophthalmopathy. The 100 or so discovery patients were randomly divided into training and test sets at a 7:3 ratio. In addition, the study compared T-cell repertoires in thyroid tissue and in blood from roughly 6 Graves' hyperthyroidism patients. After blood sampling, hyperthyroidism patients were treated with methimazole at a starting dose of 30 mg daily, and ophthalmopathy patients were treated with high-dose intravenous methylprednisolone. The paper reports TCR Vbeta CDR3 sequencing of 135 peripheral blood samples: fewer than 50 ophthalmopathy, 70 to 85 hyperthyroidism and around 17 progressor patients. What the work shows at the level of the full study, not this receptor alone: In validation, progression to ophthalmopathy was predicted by the model with roughly 71% sensitivity and around 76% specificity, a median of 6.5 months before onset. A 13 V-J signature model separated ophthalmopathy from stable hyperthyroidism, with 87.88% sensitivity and roughly 81% specificity in cross-validation and 80%/75% in testing. Most expanded thyroid clonotypes (frequency above 0.001) were also detected in blood, a finding suggesting that blood repertoires may reflect thyroid immune responses. Sample size was not statistically predetermined, and blinding of investigators to group allocation was not performed.

The TCR beta CDR3 regions were amplified from RNA transcripts. The first round of RT-PCR for the TCR CDR3 was performed with the HTBI primer set and the Qiagen OneStep RT-PCR kit. Libraries were constructed in a second round of multiplex PCR, after which size selection and purification were carried out. Paired-end sequencing of the libraries was performed with 100 bp reads on an Illumina HiSeq2000. Processing in the source paper ran as follows. SOAPnuke was used to process the raw data, removing reads that contained adapters or uncalled bases, had a mean Phred below 15, or lacked an exact match to the constant primer or identifier. High-quality paired reads were merged with COPE v1.2.5, and unique nucleotide sequences were defined as clonotypes. Clonotypes were aligned to IMGT TRBV, TRBD and TRBJ reference segments using MiTCR v1.1. The analysis was restricted to V-J combinations with a frequency above 0.0001, which together covered 99% to 99.2% of the repertoires. The TCS score was defined as the ratio of F50 (clonal expansion) to E x V (chaos), calculated using BLOSUM62-based TCRdist between CDR3 peptides within each V-J. Welch's t-statistics and random forest reduced around 510 V-J features to some 14, which were used in a naive Bayes classifier (R e1071). The Morisita-Horn index was used to measure how similar the thyroid and blood repertoires were. TCRdb trimmed public reads at Q25 via fastp, called clones via MiXCR and kept in-frame beta chains. All rows with the same CDR3 protein become a single entry with the most common DNA and genes. None of the V and J calls come from the authors' own analysis; TCRdb made them. This sample lists about 610,000 distinct CDR3 sequences; roughly 15% were detected once. The ten biggest clones cover 3.5% to 4.5% of the sample.

Ophthalmopathy patients had moderately to severely active disease, with a Clinical Activity Score of 3 or more, a NOSPECS grade of 4 or more, and a disease duration of less than 3 months. Any patient with an uncontrolled infection, another autoimmune disease, pregnancy or lactation was excluded. Clinical symptoms, serum thyroxine and TRAb, thyroid ultrasound, and orbital computed tomography formed the basis for the diagnoses. PBMCs were isolated from 10 ml of fresh peripheral blood by Ficoll-Paque density gradient centrifugation. Total RNA was extracted with Trizol reagent, and quality was checked on an Agilent 2100 Bioanalyzer. V lost 2 bases and J lost 1 base; the stretch between them is 9 bases long. Reading from cysteine to phenylalanine, the CDR3 counts 14 amino acids. Only the CDR3 DNA stays, 42 bases, in frame from base 1. Via the germline V gene, CDR1 is MDHEN and CDR2 SYDVKM. This clonotype showed up many times. Its recognized antigen is unknown. No much larger clone is present one base from it, and per-base qualities are unavailable.

The source material was blood. This clonotype originated in a woman aged 40 to 49 with Graves' ophthalmopathy. Here the chain combines TRBV28 and TRBJ2-7, with an unclear D gene assignment. The CDR3 sequence is CASSLEISSYEQYF. The DNA sequence follows: TGTGCCAGCAGTTTAGAGATCAGTTCCTACGAGCAGTACTTC.